The T cell receptor beta chain described here comes from a study of blood T cell repertoires in COVID-19. On the study more broadly: The samples span acute and convalescent COVID-19 from the United States, Italy and Spain. From T cells, B-cell-depleted T cells, or PBMCs came the material, which was cDNA or gDNA.

Source study methods: Estimation of nucleated cell counts relied on the amplification of reference gene primers. Here immunoSEQ multiplex PCR was the method, and the copy in TCRdb shows in-frame clones only, minus some. The D gene and trimming were derived from the DNA, and the V and J assignments and clone size from that table. Among some 110,000 clones listed, roughly 76% were seen once. This CDR3 is built from 15 residues. The V gene end was trimmed by 4 bases and the J gene end by 6 bases; junction bases not matched to a gene: 4. The V gene's germline CDR1 is SEHNR and CDR2 FQNEAQ (reference sequence).

The receptor was isolated from a woman between 65 and 79 years old with acute or convalescent COVID-19. The sample taken for sequencing was peripheral blood. The J gene is TRBJ1-5, the V gene TRBV7-9; 12 bases align to TRBD1. The DNA of the CDR3 is TGTGCCAGCAGCTGGGGACAGGGGGCCGGTCAGCCCCAGCATTTT. This sequence encodes CASSWGQGAGQPQHF.